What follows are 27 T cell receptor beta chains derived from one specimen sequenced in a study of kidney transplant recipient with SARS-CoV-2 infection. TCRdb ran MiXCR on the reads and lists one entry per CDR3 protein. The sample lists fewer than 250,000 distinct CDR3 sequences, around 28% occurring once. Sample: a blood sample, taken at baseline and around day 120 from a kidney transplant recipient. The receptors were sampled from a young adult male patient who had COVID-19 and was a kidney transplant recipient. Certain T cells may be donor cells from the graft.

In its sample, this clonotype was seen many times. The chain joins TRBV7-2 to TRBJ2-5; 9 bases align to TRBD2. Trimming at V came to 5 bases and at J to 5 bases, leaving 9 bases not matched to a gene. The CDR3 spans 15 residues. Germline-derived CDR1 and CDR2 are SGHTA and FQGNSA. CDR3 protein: CASSLGTSSAETQYF. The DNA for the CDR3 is TGTGCCAGCAGCCTCGGGACTAGCTCGGCGGAGACCCAGTACTTC.

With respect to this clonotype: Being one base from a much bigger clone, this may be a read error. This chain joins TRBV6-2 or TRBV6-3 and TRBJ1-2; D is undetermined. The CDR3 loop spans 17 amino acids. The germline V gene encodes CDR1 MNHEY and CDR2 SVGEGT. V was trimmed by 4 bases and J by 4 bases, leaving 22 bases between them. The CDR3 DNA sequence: TGTGCCAGCAGTTGCGTGTTCTGCATCGGAAAGACCTATGGCTACACCTTC. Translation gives CASSCVFCIGKTYGYTF.

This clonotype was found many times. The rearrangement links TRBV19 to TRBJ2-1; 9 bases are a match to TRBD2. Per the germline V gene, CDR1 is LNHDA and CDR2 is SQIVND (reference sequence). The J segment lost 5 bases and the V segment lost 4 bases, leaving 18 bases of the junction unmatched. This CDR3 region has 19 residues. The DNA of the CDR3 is TGTGCCAGTAGTAGGAGGGGGCTAGCGGGACTCCCTGGGGACAATGAGCAGTTCTTC. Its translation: CASSRRGLAGLPGDNEQFF.

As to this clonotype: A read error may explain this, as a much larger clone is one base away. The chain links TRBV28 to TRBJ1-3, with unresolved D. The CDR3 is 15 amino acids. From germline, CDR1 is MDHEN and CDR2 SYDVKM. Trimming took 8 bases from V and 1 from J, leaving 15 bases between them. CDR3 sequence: CASGYKGLSGNTIYF. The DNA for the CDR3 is TGTGCCAGCGGGTATAAGGGTCTTTCTGGAAACACCATATATTTT.

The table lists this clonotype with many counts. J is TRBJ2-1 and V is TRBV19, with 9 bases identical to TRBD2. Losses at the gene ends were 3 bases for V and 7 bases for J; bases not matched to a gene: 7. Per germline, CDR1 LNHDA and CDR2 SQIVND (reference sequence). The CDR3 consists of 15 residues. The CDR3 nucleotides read TGTGCCAGTAGTATCGCGAGCGGGGGGTGGAATGAGCAGTTCTTC. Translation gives CASSIASGGWNEQFF.

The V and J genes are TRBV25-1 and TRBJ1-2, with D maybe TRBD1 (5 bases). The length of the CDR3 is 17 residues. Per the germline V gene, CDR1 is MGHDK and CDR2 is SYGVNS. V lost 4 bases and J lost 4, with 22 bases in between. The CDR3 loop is CASSVDKELGKTYGYTF. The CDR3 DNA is TGTGCCAGCAGTGTGGACAAAGAACTGGGAAAGACCTATGGCTACACCTTC.

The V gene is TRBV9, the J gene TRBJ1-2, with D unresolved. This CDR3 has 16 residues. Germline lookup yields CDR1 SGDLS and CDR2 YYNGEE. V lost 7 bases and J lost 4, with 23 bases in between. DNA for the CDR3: TGTGCCAGCGTTATTATGTACTCAAGAAAGACCTATGGCTACACCTTC. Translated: CASVIMYSRKTYGYTF. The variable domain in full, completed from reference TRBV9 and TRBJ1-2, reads DSGVTQTPKHLITATGQRVTLRCSPRSGDLSVYWYQQSLDQGLQFLIQYYNGEERAKGNILERFSAQQFPDLHSELNLSSLELGDSALYFCASVIMYSRKTYGYTFGSGTRLTVV.

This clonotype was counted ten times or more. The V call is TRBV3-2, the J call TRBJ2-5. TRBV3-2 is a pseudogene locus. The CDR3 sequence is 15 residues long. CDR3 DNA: TGTGCCAGCAGCCAAGCTTTTACGGAAGGAGAGACCCAGTACTTC. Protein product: CASSQAFTEGETQYF.

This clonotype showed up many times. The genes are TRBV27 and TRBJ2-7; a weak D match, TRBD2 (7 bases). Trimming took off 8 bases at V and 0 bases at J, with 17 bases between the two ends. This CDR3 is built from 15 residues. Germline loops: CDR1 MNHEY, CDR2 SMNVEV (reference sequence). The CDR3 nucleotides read TGTGCCAGCTCCTACGCGGGGGCAGGCTCCTACGAGCAGTACTTC. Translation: CASSYAGAGSYEQYF.

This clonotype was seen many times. The CDR3 loop is CASSPGGLESSEAFF. The CDR3 nucleotides read TGCGCCAGCAGCCCGGGGGGATTGGAGAGCTCTGAAGCTTTCTTT. V is TRBV5-1 and J is TRBJ1-1, with D maybe TRBD1 (5 bases). Germline V gene sequence: CDR1 SGHRS, CDR2 YFSETQ. Trimming stripped 4 bases from V and 6 bases from J, with 19 bases between. The CDR3 contains 15 residues.

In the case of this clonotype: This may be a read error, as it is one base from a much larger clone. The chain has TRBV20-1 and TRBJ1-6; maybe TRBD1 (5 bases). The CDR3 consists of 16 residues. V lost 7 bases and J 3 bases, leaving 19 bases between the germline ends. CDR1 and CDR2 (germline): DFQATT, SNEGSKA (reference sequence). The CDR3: CSDRASTEFYNSPLHF. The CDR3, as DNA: TGCAGTGATAGGGCCTCGACAGAATTCTATAATTCACCCCTCCACTTT.

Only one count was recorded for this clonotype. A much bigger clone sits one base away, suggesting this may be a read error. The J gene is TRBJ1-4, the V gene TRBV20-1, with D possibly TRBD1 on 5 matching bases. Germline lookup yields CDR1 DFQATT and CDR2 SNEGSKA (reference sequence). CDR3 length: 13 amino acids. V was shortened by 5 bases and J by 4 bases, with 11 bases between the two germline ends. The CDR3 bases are TGCAGTGCTCGGGACCGAAGTAATGAAAAACTGTTTTTT. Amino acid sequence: CSARDRSNEKLFF.

CDR3 sequence (DNA): TGTGCCAGAAGTCCTACTGGCGGGGGGGCTGGGTCCGGCACAGATACGCAGTATTTT. This encodes CARSPTGGGAGSGTDTQYF. The chain has TRBV5-3 and TRBJ2-3; 9 nucleotides line up with TRBD2. TRBV5-3 is designated an ORF whose function remains uncertain. This CDR3 region has 19 residues. Losses at the gene ends were 5 bases for V and 1 base for J; bases not matched to a gene: 17.

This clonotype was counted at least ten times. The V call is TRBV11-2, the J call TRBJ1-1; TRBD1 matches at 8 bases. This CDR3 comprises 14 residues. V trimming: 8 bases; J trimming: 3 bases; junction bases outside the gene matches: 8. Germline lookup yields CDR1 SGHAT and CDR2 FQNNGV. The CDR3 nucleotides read TGTGCCAGCTGTTTTACAGGGGGAGACACTGAAGCTTTCTTT. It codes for CASCFTGGDTEAFF.

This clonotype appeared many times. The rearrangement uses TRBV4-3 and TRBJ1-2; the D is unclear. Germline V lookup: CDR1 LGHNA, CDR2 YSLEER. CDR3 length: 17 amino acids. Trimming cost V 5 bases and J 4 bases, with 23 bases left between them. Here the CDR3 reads CASSGSAGRRKTYGYTF. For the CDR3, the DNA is TGCGCCAGCAGCGGTTCGGCAGGACGTCGAAAGACCTATGGCTACACCTTC.

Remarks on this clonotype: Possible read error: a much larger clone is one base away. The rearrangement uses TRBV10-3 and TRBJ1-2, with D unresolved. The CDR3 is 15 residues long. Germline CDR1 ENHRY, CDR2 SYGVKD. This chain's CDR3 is CAISGAWSSNYSYTF. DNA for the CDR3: TGTGCCATCAGTGGGGCGTGGTCGTCTAACTATAGCTACACCTTC.

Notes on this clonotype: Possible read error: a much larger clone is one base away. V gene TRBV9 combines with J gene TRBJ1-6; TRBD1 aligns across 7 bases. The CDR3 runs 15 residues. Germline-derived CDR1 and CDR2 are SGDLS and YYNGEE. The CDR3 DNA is TGTGCCGGCAGCGTAGAGGACAGGAGGAGTTCACCCCTCCACTTT. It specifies CAGSVEDRRSSPLHF.

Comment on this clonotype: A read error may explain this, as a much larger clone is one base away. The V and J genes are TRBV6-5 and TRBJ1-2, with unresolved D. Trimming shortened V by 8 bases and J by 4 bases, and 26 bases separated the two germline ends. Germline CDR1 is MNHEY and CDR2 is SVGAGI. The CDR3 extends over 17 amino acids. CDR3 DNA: TGTGCCAGCGGTGAGAAAGCGCCTTACGGAAAGACCTATGGCTACACCTTC. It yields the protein CASGEKAPYGKTYGYTF.

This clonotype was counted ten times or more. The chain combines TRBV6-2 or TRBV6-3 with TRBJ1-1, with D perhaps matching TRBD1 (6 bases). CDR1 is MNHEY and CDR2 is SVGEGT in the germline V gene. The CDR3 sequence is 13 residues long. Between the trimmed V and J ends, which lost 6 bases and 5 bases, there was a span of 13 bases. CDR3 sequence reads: CASRGRGDTEAFF. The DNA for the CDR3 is TGTGCCAGCAGGGGGAGGGGGGATACTGAAGCTTTCTTT.

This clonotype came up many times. Here the CDR3 reads CASSAGLTEAFF. DNA of the CDR3: TGTGCCAGCAGCGCGGGATTGACTGAAGCTTTCTTT. The chain joins TRBV7-9 to TRBJ1-1; no reliable D call. This CDR3 region has 12 residues. Germline V gene sequence: CDR1 SEHNR, CDR2 FQNEAQ (reference sequence). V was shortened by 5 bases and J by 5 bases, with 9 bases between the two germline ends.

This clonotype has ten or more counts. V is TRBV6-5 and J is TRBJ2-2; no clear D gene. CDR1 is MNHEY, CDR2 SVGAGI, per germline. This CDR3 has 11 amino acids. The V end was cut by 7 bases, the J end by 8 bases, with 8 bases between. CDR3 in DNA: TGTGCCAGCATGCTAGGGGGGGAGCTGTTTTTT. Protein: CASMLGGELFF.

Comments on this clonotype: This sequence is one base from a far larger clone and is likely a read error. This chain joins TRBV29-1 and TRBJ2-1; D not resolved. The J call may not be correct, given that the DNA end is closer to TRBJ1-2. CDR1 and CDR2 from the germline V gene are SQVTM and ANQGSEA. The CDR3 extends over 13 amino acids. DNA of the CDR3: TGCAGCGTTGTGGGGAAAGAATTGCTAGGCTACACCTTC. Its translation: CSVVGKELLGYTF.

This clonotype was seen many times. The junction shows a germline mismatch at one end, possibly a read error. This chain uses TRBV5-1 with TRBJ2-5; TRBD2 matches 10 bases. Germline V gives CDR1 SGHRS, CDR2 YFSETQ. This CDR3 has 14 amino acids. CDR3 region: CASSLAGGGETQYF. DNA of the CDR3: TGTGCCAGCAGCTTAGCGGGGGGAGGAGAGACCCAGTACTTC. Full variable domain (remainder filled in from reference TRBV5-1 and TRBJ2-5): KAGVTQTPRYLIKTRGQQVTLSCSPISGHRSVSWYQQTPGQGLQFLFEYFSETQRNKGNFPGRFSGRQFSNSRSEMNVSTLELGDSALYLCASSLAGGGETQYFGPGTRLLVL.

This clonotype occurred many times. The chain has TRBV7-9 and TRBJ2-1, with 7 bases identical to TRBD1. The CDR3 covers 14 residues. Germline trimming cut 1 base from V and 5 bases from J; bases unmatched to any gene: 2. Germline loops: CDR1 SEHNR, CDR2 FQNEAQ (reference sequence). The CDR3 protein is CASSLVGQDNEQFF. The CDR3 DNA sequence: TGTGCCAGCAGCTTAGTAGGACAGGACAATGAGCAGTTCTTC.

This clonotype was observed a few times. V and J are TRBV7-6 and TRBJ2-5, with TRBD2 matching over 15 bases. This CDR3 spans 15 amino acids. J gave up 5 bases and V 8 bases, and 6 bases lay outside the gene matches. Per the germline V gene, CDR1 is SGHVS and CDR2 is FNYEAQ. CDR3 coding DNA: TGTGCCAGCGGGTCCGGGACTAGCGGGAGGGAGACCCAGTACTTC. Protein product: CASGSGTSGRETQYF.

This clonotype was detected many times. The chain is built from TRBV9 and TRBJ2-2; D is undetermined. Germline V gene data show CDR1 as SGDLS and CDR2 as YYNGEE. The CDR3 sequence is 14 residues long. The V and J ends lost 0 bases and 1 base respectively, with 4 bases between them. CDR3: CASSVGMNTGELFF. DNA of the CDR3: TGTGCCAGCAGCGTAGGGATGAACACCGGGGAGCTGTTTTTT.

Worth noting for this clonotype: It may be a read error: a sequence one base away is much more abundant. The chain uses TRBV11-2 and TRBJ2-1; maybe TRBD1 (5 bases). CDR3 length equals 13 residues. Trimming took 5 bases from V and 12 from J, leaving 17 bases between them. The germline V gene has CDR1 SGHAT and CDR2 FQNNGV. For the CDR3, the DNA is TGTGCCAGCAGCCTCTTGGGGCCTGGTGGGCAGTTCTTC. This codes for CASSLLGPGGQFF.